This T cell receptor beta chain was retrieved from a study of radiation and T cells in renal cell carcinoma. Time point specified: blood 4 weeks post-SBRT, at nephrectomy. The treatment is: 15 Gy SBRT to primary tumor, nephrectomy 4 weeks later. Nephrectomy followed 15 Gy stereotactic body radiation by 4 weeks. Radiation-treated patients gave blood at baseline, week 2 and week 4. The method was immunoSEQ multiplex PCR; TCRdb's version includes in-frame clones alone and lacks a portion of them. The data contain roughly 58,000 clones, 60% to 85% of them singletons. This clonotype was obtained from a man aged 55-75 years with renal cell carcinoma. This specimen was blood, taken from a patient whose treatment included radiotherapy and nephrectomy.

The CDR3 region is CASSPQGLAHSGANVLTF. The CDR3 nucleotides read TGTGCCAGCAGCCCCCAGGGACTAGCCCACTCTGGGGCCAACGTCCTGACTTTC. This chain connects TRBV7-3 to TRBJ2-6, with 9 bases identical to TRBD2. Trimming cost V 5 bases and J 0 bases; bases outside gene matches: 8. CDR3 length: 18 amino acids. Germline values: CDR1 SGHTA, CDR2 FQGTGA.